The 26 T cell receptor beta chains reported below all come from one sample, sequenced in a study of blood T cell repertoires in COVID-19. Measured with immunoSEQ multiplex PCR; TCRdb has only the in-frame clones, and not every one. This table holds about 74,000 clones, 88% found once. The sequenced sample consisted of peripheral blood. Receptors originate from a woman aged 80 or over with active or convalescent COVID-19.

The genes are TRBV2 and TRBJ1-1; 7 bases align to TRBD1. The CDR3 consists of 12 residues. Unmatched junction bases numbered 7, after V lost 7 bases and J lost 8 bases. Per germline, CDR1 SNHLY and CDR2 FYNNEI. CDR3 sequence reads: CASNRQGGEAFF. CDR3 in DNA: TGTGCCAGCAACAGACAGGGCGGCGAAGCTTTCTTT.

The chain has TRBV5-1 and TRBJ2-1; D is undetermined. V was clipped by 9 bases and J by 3 bases, with 13 bases between them. The length of the CDR3 is 13 residues. CDR1 is SGHRS and CDR2 is YFSETQ in the germline V gene. In DNA, the CDR3 is TGCGCCAAAAACCCTAGGAACTACAATGAGCAGTTCTTC. Translated: CAKNPRNYNEQFF. The whole variable domain, remainder taken from reference TRBV5-1 and TRBJ2-1, is KAGVTQTPRYLIKTRGQQVTLSCSPISGHRSVSWYQQTPGQGLQFLFEYFSETQRNKGNFPGRFSGRQFSNSRSEMNVSTLELGDSALYLCAKNPRNYNEQFFGPGTRLTVL.

This sequence joins TRBV27 and TRBJ1-2; 7 positions match TRBD1. The CDR3 spans 13 residues. The V gene's germline CDR1 is MNHEY and CDR2 SMNVEV (reference sequence). V lost 3 bases, J lost 8 bases, and 6 bases stayed unmatched. The CDR3 reads CASSLRGQKGYTF. Written as DNA, the CDR3 is TGTGCCAGCAGTTTGAGGGGGCAAAAGGGCTACACCTTC.

The chain joins TRBV5-4 to TRBJ2-5; D is perhaps TRBD1 (6 bases). The CDR3 length is 15 residues. V was cut by 4 bases and J by 1 base, with 14 bases left in between. Germline V CDR1 and CDR2: SGHNT, YYREEE (reference sequence). Written as DNA, the CDR3 is TGTGCCAGCAGCCAGAGCACAGGGATCCAAGAGACCCAGTACTTC. It codes for CASSQSTGIQETQYF.

J is TRBJ1-2 and V is TRBV21-1; TRBD1, the D gene given by the table, was not confirmed from the DNA. TRBV21-1 is noted as a pseudogene. The CDR3 loop spans 17 amino acids. CDR3 in DNA: TGTGCCAGCAGCAATGCCTCGAAGGGGCCCCTTAGCTATGGCTACACCTTC. Amino acid sequence: CASSNASKGPLSYGYTF.

The V call is TRBV24-1, the J call TRBJ2-3, with 9 nucleotides matching TRBD1. J was trimmed by 5 bases and V by 2 bases; bases with no gene match: 7. CDR1 is KGHDR and CDR2 is SFDVKD in the germline V gene. This CDR3 has 16 amino acids. This CDR3 reads CATSDSRTGVKDTQYF. DNA for the CDR3: TGTGCCACCAGTGATTCACGGACAGGGGTAAAAGATACGCAGTATTTT.

This chain connects TRBV7-2 to TRBJ2-3; D perhaps matches TRBD2 (7 bases). This CDR3 comprises 14 residues. The V gene lost 7 bases and the J gene lost 6 bases, with 17 bases spanning the gap. Germline values: CDR1 SGHTA, CDR2 FQGNSA. The CDR3 DNA sequence: TGTGCCAGCACCCGGACAGTGGGGGGGGATACGCAGTATTTT. This gives the protein CASTRTVGGDTQYF.

The V gene is TRBV24-1, the J gene TRBJ2-6, with 7 positions matching TRBD1. The junction had 2 bases not matched to a gene; V was cut back by 4 bases and J by 3 bases. Germline V gene data show CDR1 as KGHDR and CDR2 as SFDVKD. This CDR3 has 15 residues. The CDR3 is CATSETGDGANVLTF. The CDR3 DNA is TGTGCCACCAGTGAAACAGGGGATGGGGCCAACGTCCTGACTTTC.

The genes are TRBV11-3 and TRBJ1-2, with D hard to call. The CDR3 has 14 amino acids. The V gene lost 5 bases and the J gene lost 0 bases, with 10 bases spanning the gap. Germline CDR1 is SGHNT and CDR2 is YENEEA. CDR3 DNA sequence: TGTGCCAGCAGCCTCCGAGGAGCTAACTATGGCTACACCTTC. Its translation: CASSLRGANYGYTF. The whole variable domain, filled in from reference TRBV11-3 and TRBJ1-2, reads EAGVVQSPRYKIIEKKQPVAFWCNPISGHNTLYWYLQNLGQGPELLIRYENEEAVDDSQLPKDRFSAERLKGVDSTLKIQPAELGDSAVYLCASSLRGANYGYTFGSGTRLTVV.

The chain links TRBV10-2 to TRBJ2-7; 9 nucleotides match TRBD2. Germline V gene lookup returns CDR1 WSHSY and CDR2 SAAADI. This CDR3 has 16 amino acids. The trim removed 6 bases at V and 0 bases at J, leaving 9 bases unmatched. CDR3 sequence reads: CASSSWGAGGSYEQYF. The CDR3 DNA reads as TGCGCCAGCAGCTCCTGGGGAGCGGGGGGCTCCTACGAGCAGTACTTC.

The gene calls are TRBV12-3 or TRBV12-4 and TRBJ1-5; the D is unclear. The CDR3 runs to 13 residues. Trimming left V 7 bases short and J 7 bases short, with 14 bases between. The CDR3 DNA reads as TGTGCCAGCACCCGAGAGGTTGTACAGCCCCAGCATTTT. This encodes CASTREVVQPQHF.

This chain uses TRBV5-8 with TRBJ2-7; D gene unclear. The CDR3 spans 14 residues. V was pared by 1 base and J by 7 bases, with 15 bases between. CDR1 and CDR2 (germline): SGHTS, YDEGEE. Written as DNA, the CDR3 is TGTGCCAGCAGCTTGATCGCCAGCCCGAGGGAGCAGTACTTC. The encoded protein is CASSLIASPREQYF.

V gene TRBV11-2 combines with J gene TRBJ2-4; TRBD1 matches 7 bases. This CDR3 is built from 14 residues. The junction had 5 bases not matched to a gene; V was cut back by 7 bases and J by 2 bases. CDR1 is SGHAT and CDR2 is FQNNGV in the germline V gene. As DNA, the CDR3 is TGTGCCAGCAACGAAGGGGGCACCAAAAACATTCAGTACTTC. Translated: CASNEGGTKNIQYF.

This sequence joins TRBV6-6 and TRBJ2-5, with TRBD2 matching 8 bases. The CDR3 loop spans 15 amino acids. V lost 5 bases, J lost 5 bases, and 10 bases stayed unmatched. Germline V gene lookup returns CDR1 MNHNY and CDR2 SVGAGI (reference sequence). The DNA of the CDR3 is TGTGCCAGCAGTGACTATGCGGGGGGCTCTGAGACCCAGTACTTC. Protein product: CASSDYAGGSETQYF.

The rearrangement joins TRBV7-2 to TRBJ2-2; D perhaps matches TRBD1 (6 bases). CDR1 SGHTA and CDR2 FQGNSA come from the germline V gene. This CDR3 is 15 amino acids long. V dropped 2 bases and J dropped 4 bases, with 11 bases sitting between them. CDR3 loop: CASSLNRESTGELFF. The DNA of the CDR3 is TGTGCCAGCAGCTTAAACAGGGAGAGCACCGGGGAGCTGTTTTTT.

This chain uses TRBV10-3 with TRBJ1-4; 9 bases are a match to TRBD1. With V trimmed by 4 bases and J by 7 bases, 4 bases remained unmatched. The CDR3 is 14 amino acids. Germline assignment: CDR1 ENHRY and CDR2 SYGVKD. Here the CDR3 reads CAISGQGVGEKLFF. Here the CDR3 DNA reads TGTGCCATCAGTGGACAGGGGGTCGGTGAAAAACTGTTTTTT.

The V gene is TRBV30, the J gene TRBJ1-2; no clear D gene. This CDR3 has 14 amino acids. V gave up 0 bases and J gave up 4 bases, with 12 bases separating them. The germline V gene has CDR1 GTSNPN and CDR2 SVGIG (reference sequence). DNA for the CDR3: TGTGCCTGGAGTGTTGGAGGGATAGGCTATGGCTACACCTTC. Translation gives CAWSVGGIGYGYTF.

The V gene is TRBV30, the J gene TRBJ1-6, with 8 positions matching TRBD1. V dropped 5 bases and J dropped 9; count of bases not matched to a gene: 6. Per germline, CDR1 GTSNPN and CDR2 SVGIG (reference sequence). The CDR3 sequence is 13 residues long. CDR3 region: CAWRWQGASPLHF. In nucleotides, the CDR3 is TGTGCCTGGCGCTGGCAGGGGGCTTCACCCCTCCACTTT.

The chain joins TRBV6-5 to TRBJ2-4, with 9 bases identical to TRBD1. The germline gives CDR1 MNHEY, CDR2 SVGAGI. Trimming at V came to 6 bases and at J to 16 bases, leaving 10 bases not matched to a gene. The CDR3 length is 12 residues. CDR3 residues: CASSLNRDRVYF. The CDR3, as DNA: TGTGCCAGCAGCCTCAACCGGGACAGGGTCTACTTC.

The rearrangement uses TRBV27 and TRBJ1-2, with 7 bases identical to TRBD1. Germline V lookup: CDR1 MNHEY, CDR2 SMNVEV (reference sequence). The CDR3 consists of 15 residues. The ends lost 2 bases at V and 8 bases at J; junction bases unmatched: 11. CDR3 amino acids: CASSLTDREPWGYTF. CDR3 coding DNA: TGTGCCAGCAGTTTAACAGACAGGGAACCCTGGGGCTACACCTTC.

Worth noting for this clone: In this CDR3 the conserved last residue, phenylalanine or tryptophan, is missing, so a read error is likely. The limits of the CDR3 on the DNA are not certain, so only TCRdb's listed CDR3 is given. The genes are TRBV3-1 (or the pseudogene TRBV3-2) and TRBJ1-1; whether TRBD1, the table's D call, matches the DNA was not checked. From germline, CDR1 is LGHDT and CDR2 YNNKEL (reference sequence). With termini counted, the CDR3 has 13 amino acids. The CDR3 sequence: CASSPGRGTGIDL.

CDR3 sequence (DNA): TGTGCCAGCAGCTTACGACTAGCGGCCTACAATGAGCAGTTCTTC. This codes for CASSLRLAAYNEQFF. The chain uses TRBV7-2 and TRBJ2-1; 9 bases line up with TRBD2. The CDR3 is 15 residues long. V lost 2 bases, J lost 2 bases, and 1 base stayed unmatched. Germline CDR1 reads SGHTA; CDR2 reads FQGNSA.

The chain is built from TRBV4-2 and TRBJ2-2; perhaps TRBD1 as D (6 bases). Germline CDR1 is LGHNA and CDR2 is YNFKEQ. Trimming removed 0 bases at V and 4 bases at J, with 9 bases between. The CDR3 loop spans 15 amino acids. CDR3 residues: CASSQDLRGTGELFF. DNA of the CDR3: TGTGCCAGCAGCCAAGATCTCAGGGGCACCGGGGAGCTGTTTTTT.

The chain recombines TRBV5-1 with TRBJ1-1, with 7 bases fitting TRBD1. The CDR3 has 15 amino acids. V shed 7 bases, J shed 2 bases, and the junction held 11 bases outside the gene matches. Germline lookup yields CDR1 SGHRS and CDR2 YFSETQ. The CDR3 nucleotides read TGCGCCAGCCACGGAGCGACAGGGCTAAACACTGAAGCTTTCTTT. Protein: CASHGATGLNTEAFF.

The chain uses TRBV5-1 and TRBJ2-7; 10 bases match TRBD1. Per germline, CDR1 SGHRS and CDR2 YFSETQ. The trim removed 4 bases at V and 6 bases at J, leaving 7 bases unmatched. The CDR3 length is 14 residues. Written as DNA, the CDR3 is TGCGCCAGCAGCAACTTTGGACAGGGGGGCGAGCAGTACTTC. Its translation is CASSNFGQGGEQYF.

The rearrangement uses TRBV18 and TRBJ2-7, with 10 bases identical to TRBD1. The CDR3 is 17 amino acids. With V trimmed by 3 bases and J by 6 bases, 14 bases remained unmatched. From germline, CDR1 is KGHSH and CDR2 LQKENI. CDR3 protein: CASSPLRGTGALGEQYF. As DNA, the CDR3 is TGTGCCAGCTCACCCCTACGGGGGACAGGGGCCTTGGGCGAGCAGTACTTC.